The next 8 T cell receptor beta chains were all read from a single sample in a study of CD8 T cells in Susac syndrome (dated by TCRdb to about 2019). The library relied on the immunoSEQ multiplex PCR assay. RNA was extracted using the RNeasy kit, and roughly 0.5 to 1 microgram was reverse transcribed with random hexamers. Clones were called with MiXCR by TCRdb after fastp trimmed the public reads at Q25, and only in-frame beta chains were retained. Every CDR3 protein is listed once, alongside the most common genes and DNA of its rows. In this sample the table shows almost 450,000 distinct CDR3 sequences, around 85% of which occur a single time. Of the sample, roughly 0.11% falls within the top ten clones. The sequencing input was CD8+ T cells from PBMCs. These TCRs come from a human donor with multiple sclerosis.

J is TRBJ1-2 and V is TRBV20-1; 7 nucleotides agree with TRBD1. The CDR3 runs to 18 residues. Unmatched junction bases numbered 18, after V lost 3 bases and J lost 2 bases. Per the germline V gene, CDR1 is DFQATT and CDR2 is SNEGSKA (reference sequence). This chain's CDR3 is CSARFVDNRDSPNYGYTF. The CDR3 coding sequence is TGCAGTGCTAGGTTTGTCGATAACAGGGACAGTCCAAACTATGGCTACACCTTC.

The J gene is TRBJ2-7, the V gene TRBV6-1; D gene ambiguous. V lost 0 bases to trimming and J lost 4 bases, with 7 bases between them. This CDR3 has 13 amino acids. CDR1 is MNHNS, CDR2 SASEGT, per germline. The chain's CDR3 is CASSEADRYEQYF. The CDR3 DNA follows: TGTGCCAGCAGTGAAGCGGACCGATACGAGCAGTACTTC.

This chain connects TRBV5-1 to TRBJ1-2; D is perhaps TRBD1 (5 bases). The V end lost 0 bases, the J end lost 0 bases, and 12 bases lay between the germline ends. This CDR3 contains 16 residues. The germline gives CDR1 SGHRS, CDR2 YFSETQ. The CDR3 loop is CASSLGTGESNYGYTF. For the CDR3, the DNA is TGCGCCAGCAGCTTGGGTACAGGAGAGTCTAACTATGGCTACACCTTC.

J is TRBJ2-7 and V is TRBV7-2, with D perhaps TRBD1 (6 bases). V was pared by 5 bases and J by 1 base, with 12 bases between. Germline CDR1 SGHTA, CDR2 FQGNSA. The CDR3 consists of 14 residues. The CDR3 reads CASSASGESYEQYF. Written as DNA, the CDR3 is TGTGCCAGCAGCGCCTCAGGGGAGTCCTACGAGCAGTACTTC.

The chain combines TRBV27 with TRBJ2-7; 13 positions match TRBD2. Germline assignment: CDR1 MNHEY and CDR2 SMNVEV (reference sequence). This CDR3 contains 16 residues. The trim removed 5 bases at V and 4 bases at J, leaving 8 bases unmatched. The CDR3 nucleotides read TGTGCCAGCAGTGCCTCGGGACTAGCGGGACCTTACGAGCAGTACTTC. Amino acids: CASSASGLAGPYEQYF.

The V gene is TRBV10-3, the J gene TRBJ1-2; 11 bases map to TRBD1. The CDR3 totals 14 residues. J gave up 8 bases and V 3 bases, and 5 bases lay outside the gene matches. CDR1 and CDR2 (germline): ENHRY, SYGVKD. The CDR3 nucleotides are TGTGCCATCAGTGACCCGGACAGGGGGCTCGGCTACACCTTC. Encoded protein: CAISDPDRGLGYTF.

This chain connects TRBV5-6 to TRBJ2-2; D unclear. The germline gives CDR1 SGHDT, CDR2 YYEEEE. This CDR3 contains 15 residues. V shed 0 bases and J shed 2 bases, with 8 bases lying between them. The CDR3 region has the DNA TGTGCCAGCAGCTTGGCCGGCACAAACACCGGGGAGCTGTTTTTT. Its protein product is CASSLAGTNTGELFF.

The V gene is TRBV29-1, the J gene TRBJ2-5; 15 bases are a match to TRBD2. J was trimmed by 4 bases and V by 0 bases; bases with no gene match: 6. CDR3 length: 17 amino acids. Germline lookup yields CDR1 SQVTM and CDR2 ANQGSEA. The CDR3 sequence is CSVEDWTSGGAAETQYF. The CDR3 DNA reads TGCAGCGTTGAAGATTGGACTAGCGGGGGGGCTGCAGAGACCCAGTACTTC.